These 14 T cell receptor beta chains came from one sample sequenced in a study of vaccination effects on CD4 cells after COVID-19. These receptors have no identified antigens. Viral peptide pool expansion of antigen-specific CD4+ T cells preceded sequencing in the ViraFEST assay. The authors isolated CD4+ T cells after around 10 days of culture. The vaccine recipients had no prior SARS-CoV-2 infection, with negative nucleocapsid antibodies. Method: immunoSEQ multiplex PCR; TCRdb's copy keeps in-frame clones and lacks some. The sample includes around 63,000 clones, 70% to 85% of them seen just once. The input for sequencing was CD4+ T cells from PBMCs cultured with HCoV-OC43 spike peptides, taken before COVID-19 vaccination. Subset reported: HCoV-OC43 spike overlapping peptide pool stimulation. The source is a human donor who received a COVID-19 vaccine.

The rearrangement links TRBV5-1 to TRBJ2-2; 10 bases line up with TRBD2. The CDR3 has 18 residues. Losses at the gene ends were 3 bases for V and 0 bases for J; bases not matched to a gene: 8. Looked up from germline, CDR1 is SGHRS and CDR2 is YFSETQ. The CDR3 DNA sequence: TGCGCCAGCAGCTCGATACTTAGCGGGGGGTCGAACACCGGGGAGCTGTTTTTT. The encoded protein is CASSSILSGGSNTGELFF.

V and J are TRBV4-3 and TRBJ1-3; TRBD1 agrees at 7 bases. CDR3 length: 14 residues. J lost 7 bases, V lost 2 bases, and 5 bases had no gene match. CDR1 is LGHNA, CDR2 YSLEER, per germline. The CDR3 is CASSQQTGLNTIYF. The CDR3 bases are TGCGCCAGCAGCCAACAGACAGGGCTGAACACCATATATTTT.

The chain combines TRBV5-1 with TRBJ2-2; 11 bases agree with TRBD2. This CDR3 region has 17 residues. The ends lost 1 base at V and 4 bases at J; junction bases unmatched: 6. Germline assignment: CDR1 SGHRS and CDR2 YFSETQ. The CDR3 loop is CASSLRPSGGLTGELFF. In DNA, the CDR3 is TGCGCCAGCAGCTTGCGCCCTAGCGGGGGGCTCACCGGGGAGCTGTTTTTT.

This clone has a handful of counts. The V gene is TRBV5-1, the J gene TRBJ2-1, with D possibly being TRBD2 (5 bases). V was shortened by 5 bases and J by 8 bases, with 11 bases between the two germline ends. CDR3 length equals 12 residues. Germline CDR1 is SGHRS and CDR2 is YFSETQ. The CDR3, as DNA: TGCGCCAGCAGGGGGAGTGGCGATGAGCAGTTCTTC. Amino acids: CASRGSGDEQFF.

V is TRBV3-1 (or the pseudogene TRBV3-2) and J is TRBJ2-3; D is ambiguous. V was cut by 4 bases and J by 4 bases, with 9 bases left in between. This CDR3 contains 13 residues. From germline, CDR1 is LGHDT and CDR2 YNNKEL (reference sequence). The CDR3 spells CASSRNRADTQYF. CDR3 bases: TGTGCCAGCAGCCGGAACAGAGCAGATACGCAGTATTTT.

This clone appeared a few times. The CDR3: CASSQSARDRNYGYTF. CDR3 DNA: TGCGCCAGCAGCCAATCCGCCCGGGACAGAAACTATGGCTACACCTTC. The rearrangement joins TRBV4-1 to TRBJ1-2; 7 positions match TRBD1. The CDR3 sequence is 16 residues long. With V trimmed by 2 bases and J by 2 bases, 8 bases remained unmatched. Germline V gives CDR1 MGHRA, CDR2 YSYEKL.

The rearrangement uses TRBV18 and TRBJ2-1; 10 nucleotides line up with TRBD2. This CDR3 is built from 17 residues. Trimming took 0 bases from V and 4 from J; bases not matched to a gene: 6. In germline, CDR1 is KGHSH, CDR2 LQKENI. The CDR3 is CASSPPLSGGVYNEQFF. CDR3 bases: TGTGCCAGCTCACCACCCTTAAGCGGGGGGGTATACAATGAGCAGTTCTTC.

The chain couples TRBV6-5 to TRBJ1-1, with D perhaps matching TRBD1 (6 bases). V lost 2 bases and J lost 4, with 11 bases in between. The germline CDR1 and CDR2 sequences are MNHEY and SVGAGI. The CDR3 sequence is 14 residues long. CDR3: CASSYHRDSTEAFF. DNA of the CDR3: TGTGCCAGCAGTTACCACAGGGATAGCACTGAAGCTTTCTTT.

The rearrangement uses TRBV7-2 and TRBJ1-6, with TRBD1 matching 9 bases. Germline values: CDR1 SGHTA, CDR2 FQGNSA. Trimming at V came to 4 bases and at J to 7 bases, leaving 5 bases not matched to a gene. This CDR3 is built from 15 residues. CDR3 in amino acids: CASSSRTGENSPLHF. DNA for the CDR3: TGTGCCAGCAGCTCCAGGACAGGGGAAAATTCACCCCTCCACTTT.

The V call is TRBV14, the J call TRBJ2-3; D perhaps matches TRBD2 (5 bases). Germline V CDR1 and CDR2: SGHDN, FVKESK. The CDR3 is 15 residues long. V lost 6 bases, J lost 6 bases, and 19 bases lay in between. CDR3 coding DNA: TGTGCCAGCAGACTTTCAGCGGTCGAAAGTGATACGCAGTATTTT. Translating it yields CASRLSAVESDTQYF.

The chain has TRBV6-4 and TRBJ1-1; a weak D match, TRBD1 (6 bases). This CDR3 contains 12 residues. Per germline, CDR1 MRHNA and CDR2 SNTAGT. V lost 9 bases and J lost 5, with 13 bases in between. The CDR3 loop reads CASYHRETEAFF. The CDR3 DNA is TGTGCCAGTTATCACAGGGAGACTGAAGCTTTCTTT.

CDR3: CASSPTGTGVSEQYV. Here the CDR3 DNA reads TGTGCCAGCTCACCGACCGGGACAGGGGTTAGCGAGCAGTACGTC. The chain combines TRBV18 with TRBJ2-7; 10 bases line up with TRBD1. Germline CDR1 and CDR2: KGHSH and LQKENI. The CDR3 runs to 15 residues. V was pared by 3 bases and J by 6 bases, with 8 bases of the junction left unmatched.

The chain links TRBV29-1 to TRBJ1-1, with D perhaps matching TRBD1 (5 bases). V was cut by 8 bases and J by 4 bases, with 17 bases left in between. CDR1 and CDR2 from the germline V gene are SQVTM and ANQGSEA. The CDR3 length is 13 residues. The CDR3 here is CSSFSGGSTEAFF. The DNA for the CDR3 is TGCAGCTCATTCTCGGGGGGAAGCACTGAAGCTTTCTTT.

V is TRBV7-9 and J is TRBJ2-2, with D uncertain. The V gene's germline CDR1 is SEHNR and CDR2 FQNEAQ (reference sequence). The CDR3 is 13 residues long. Trimming took 2 bases from V and 8 from J, leaving 9 bases between them. CDR3 sequence reads: CASSLTSSGELFF. CDR3 nucleotides: TGTGCCAGCAGCTTAACGTCATCGGGGGAGCTGTTTTTT.